This record covers a single T cell receptor beta chain. The identical CDR3 is also encoded by other nucleotide sequences in the sample. This sample stems from a study of shared clonotypes between healthy human individuals. Here immunoSEQ multiplex PCR was the method, and the copy in TCRdb shows in-frame clones only, minus some. The sample holds 2 million to 3 million clones; around nine tenths are singletons and the top ten take about 0.13%. Germline V gene data show CDR1 as SGHTA and CDR2 as FQGNSA. This CDR3 comprises 16 residues. V lost 5 bases to trimming and J lost 4 bases; unmatched junction nucleotides: 4.

Sequences were obtained from naive CD4+ T cells sorted from blood. The subset is: CD45RA+ positively selected. V gene TRBV7-2 combines with J gene TRBJ2-1; 14 nucleotides line up with TRBD2. This TCR was recovered from a man younger than 35 in good health. The DNA for the CDR3 is TGTGCCAGCAGCCCGAGGACTAGCGGGGGGTACAATGAGCAGTTCTTC. It yields the protein CASSPRTSGGYNEQFF.